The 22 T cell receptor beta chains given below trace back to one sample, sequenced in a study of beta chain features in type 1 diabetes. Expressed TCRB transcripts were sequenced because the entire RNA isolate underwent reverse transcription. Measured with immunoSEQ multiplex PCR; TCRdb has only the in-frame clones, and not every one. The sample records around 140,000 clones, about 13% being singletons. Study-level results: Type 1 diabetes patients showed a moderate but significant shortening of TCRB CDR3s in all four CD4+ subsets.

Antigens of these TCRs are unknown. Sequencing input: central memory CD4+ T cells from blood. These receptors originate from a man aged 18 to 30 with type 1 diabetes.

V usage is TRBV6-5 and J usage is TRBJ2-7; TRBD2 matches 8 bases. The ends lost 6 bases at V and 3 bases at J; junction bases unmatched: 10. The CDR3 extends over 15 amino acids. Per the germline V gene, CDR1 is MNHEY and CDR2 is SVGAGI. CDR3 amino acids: CASSRSGDLHYEQYF. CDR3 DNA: TGTGCCAGCAGCCGTAGCGGGGACCTCCACTACGAGCAGTACTTC.

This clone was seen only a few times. CDR3: CASSQDRGWQTAKNIQYF. In DNA form, the CDR3 reads TGTGCCAGCAGCCAAGATAGGGGGTGGCAGACAGCCAAAAACATTCAGTACTTC. V usage is TRBV4-2 and J usage is TRBJ2-4, with D maybe TRBD1 (6 bases). The germline V gene encodes CDR1 LGHNA and CDR2 YNFKEQ. The V end was cut by 0 bases, the J end by 0 bases, with 15 bases between. CDR3 size: 18 residues.

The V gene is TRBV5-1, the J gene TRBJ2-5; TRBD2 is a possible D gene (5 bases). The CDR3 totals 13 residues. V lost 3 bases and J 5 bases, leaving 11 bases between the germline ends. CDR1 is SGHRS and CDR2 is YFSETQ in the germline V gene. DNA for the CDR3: TGCGCCAGCAGCTCCCAGCCGGGGGAGACCCAGTACTTC. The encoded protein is CASSSQPGETQYF.

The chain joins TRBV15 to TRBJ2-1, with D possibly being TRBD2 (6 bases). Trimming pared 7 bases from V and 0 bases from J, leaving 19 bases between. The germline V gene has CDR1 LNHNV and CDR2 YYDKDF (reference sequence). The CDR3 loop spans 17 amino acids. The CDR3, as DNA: TGTGCCACCAAAACCATGGGGACTTCCAGCTCCTACAATGAGCAGTTCTTC. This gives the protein CATKTMGTSSSYNEQFF.

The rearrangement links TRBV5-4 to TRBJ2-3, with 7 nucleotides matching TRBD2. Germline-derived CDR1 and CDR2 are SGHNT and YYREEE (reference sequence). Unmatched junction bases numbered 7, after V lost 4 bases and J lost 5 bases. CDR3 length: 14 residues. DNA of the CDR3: TGTGCCAGCAGCCTAACTAGCGTTGTAGATACGCAGTATTTT. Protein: CASSLTSVVDTQYF.

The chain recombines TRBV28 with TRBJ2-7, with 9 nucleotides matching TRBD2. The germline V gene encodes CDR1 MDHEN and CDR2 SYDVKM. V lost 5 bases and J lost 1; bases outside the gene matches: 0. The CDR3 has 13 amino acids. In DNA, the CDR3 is TGTGCCAGCAGTAGCGGGGGGTCCTACGAGCAGTACTTC. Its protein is CASSSGGSYEQYF.

The chain's CDR3 is CASSPFGGRQETQYF. CDR3 DNA: TGCGCCAGCAGCCCCTTTGGGGGGAGGCAAGAGACCCAGTACTTC. This chain uses TRBV5-1 with TRBJ2-5, with D possibly TRBD2 on 6 matching bases. CDR1 is SGHRS, CDR2 YFSETQ, per germline. The V gene lost 4 bases and the J gene lost 2 bases, with 15 bases spanning the gap. The CDR3 has 15 amino acids.

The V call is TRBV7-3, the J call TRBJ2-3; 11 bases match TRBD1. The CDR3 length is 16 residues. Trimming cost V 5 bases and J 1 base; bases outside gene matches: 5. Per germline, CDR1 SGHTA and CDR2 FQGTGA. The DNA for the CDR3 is TGTGCCAGCAGCCTCGGACAGGGGGCCGGCACAGATACGCAGTATTTT. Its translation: CASSLGQGAGTDTQYF.

The CDR3 here is CATSTWGGAKNIQYF. The CDR3 nucleotides are TGTGCCACCAGCACCTGGGGGGGGGCCAAAAACATTCAGTACTTC. The genes are TRBV15 and TRBJ2-4; 7 bases align to TRBD2. The ends lost 4 bases at V and 1 base at J; junction bases unmatched: 4. CDR3 length equals 15 residues. Germline V gives CDR1 LNHNV, CDR2 YYDKDF (reference sequence).

The CDR3, as DNA: TGTGCCAGCAGCTTTATGCTGCAGGGCGAGCAGTTCTTC. Amino acids: CASSFMLQGEQFF. The V and J genes are TRBV5-6 and TRBJ2-1, with D perhaps matching TRBD1 (5 bases). V was pared by 2 bases and J by 10 bases, with 13 bases between. The V gene's germline CDR1 is SGHDT and CDR2 YYEEEE. The CDR3 sequence is 13 residues long.

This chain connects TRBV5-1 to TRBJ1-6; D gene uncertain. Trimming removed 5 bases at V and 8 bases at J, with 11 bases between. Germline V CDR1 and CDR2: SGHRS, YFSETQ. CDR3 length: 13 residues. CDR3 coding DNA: TGCGCCAGCAGGCCCACCCGGGATTCACCCCTCCACTTT. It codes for CASRPTRDSPLHF.

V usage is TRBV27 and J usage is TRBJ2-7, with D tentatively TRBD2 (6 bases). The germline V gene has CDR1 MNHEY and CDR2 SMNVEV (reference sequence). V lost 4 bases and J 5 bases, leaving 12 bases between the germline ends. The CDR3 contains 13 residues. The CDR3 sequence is CASSWAGSDEQYF. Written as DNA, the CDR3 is TGTGCCAGCAGTTGGGCGGGATCGGACGAGCAGTACTTC.

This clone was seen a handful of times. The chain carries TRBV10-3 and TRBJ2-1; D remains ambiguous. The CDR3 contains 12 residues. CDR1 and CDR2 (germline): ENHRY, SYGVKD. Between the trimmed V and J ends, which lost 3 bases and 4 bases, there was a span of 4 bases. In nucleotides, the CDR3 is TGTGCCATCAGTGATTGGTACAATGAGCAGTTCTTC. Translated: CAISDWYNEQFF.

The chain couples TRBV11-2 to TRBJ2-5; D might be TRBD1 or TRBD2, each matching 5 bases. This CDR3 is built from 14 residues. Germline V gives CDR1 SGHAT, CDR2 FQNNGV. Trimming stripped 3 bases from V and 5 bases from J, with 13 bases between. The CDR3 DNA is TGTGCCAGCAGCTTTACGGGGCCGAGGGAGACCCAGTACTTC. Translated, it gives CASSFTGPRETQYF.

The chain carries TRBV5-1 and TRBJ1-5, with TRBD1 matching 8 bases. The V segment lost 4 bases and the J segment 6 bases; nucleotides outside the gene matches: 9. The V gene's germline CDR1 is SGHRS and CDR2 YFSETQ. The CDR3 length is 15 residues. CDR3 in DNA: TGCGCCAGCAGCGCAGGACAGGGTGGAAGTCAGCCCCAGCATTTT. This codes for CASSAGQGGSQPQHF.

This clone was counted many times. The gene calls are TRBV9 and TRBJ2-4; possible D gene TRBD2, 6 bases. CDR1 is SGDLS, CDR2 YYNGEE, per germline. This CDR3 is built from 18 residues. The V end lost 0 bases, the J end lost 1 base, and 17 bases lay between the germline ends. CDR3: CASSVDWRAVKAKNIQYF. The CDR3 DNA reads TGTGCCAGCAGCGTAGATTGGAGGGCAGTAAAGGCCAAAAACATTCAGTACTTC.

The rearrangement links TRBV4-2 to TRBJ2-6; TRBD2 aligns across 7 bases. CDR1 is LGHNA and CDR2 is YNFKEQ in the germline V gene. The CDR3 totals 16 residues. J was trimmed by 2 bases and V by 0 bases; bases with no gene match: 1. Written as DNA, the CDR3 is TGTGCCAGCAGCCAAGATGGGAGGGCTGGGGCCAACGTCCTGACTTTC. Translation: CASSQDGRAGANVLTF.

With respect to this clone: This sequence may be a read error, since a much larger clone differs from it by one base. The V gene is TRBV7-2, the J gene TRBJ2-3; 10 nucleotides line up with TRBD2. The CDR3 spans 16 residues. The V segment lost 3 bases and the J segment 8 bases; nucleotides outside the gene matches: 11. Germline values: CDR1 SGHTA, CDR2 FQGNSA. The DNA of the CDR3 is TGTGCCAGCAGCTTCCAAAAAGCGGGGGGGGGTGGTACGCAGTATTTT. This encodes CASSFQKAGGGGTQYF.

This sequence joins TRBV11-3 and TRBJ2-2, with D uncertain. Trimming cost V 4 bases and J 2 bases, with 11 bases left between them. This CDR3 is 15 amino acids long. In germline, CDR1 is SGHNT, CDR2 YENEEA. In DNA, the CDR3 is TGTGCCAGCAGCTCCCCCGCCACCAACACCGGGGAGCTGTTTTTT. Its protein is CASSSPATNTGELFF.

The CDR3 sequence is CASYTAAGELFF. The CDR3 DNA follows: TGTGCCAGTTACACAGCCGCCGGGGAGCTGTTTTTT. V usage is TRBV28 and J usage is TRBJ2-2; D unclear. The germline V gene encodes CDR1 MDHEN and CDR2 SYDVKM. This CDR3 has 12 amino acids. Trimming stripped 9 bases from V and 6 bases from J, with 11 bases between.

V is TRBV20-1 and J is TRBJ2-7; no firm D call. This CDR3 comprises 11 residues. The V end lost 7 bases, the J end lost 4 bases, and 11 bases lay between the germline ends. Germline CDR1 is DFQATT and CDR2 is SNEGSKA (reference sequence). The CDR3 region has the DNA TGCAGTGTGGCAGGCCCTTACGAGCAGTACTTC. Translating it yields CSVAGPYEQYF.

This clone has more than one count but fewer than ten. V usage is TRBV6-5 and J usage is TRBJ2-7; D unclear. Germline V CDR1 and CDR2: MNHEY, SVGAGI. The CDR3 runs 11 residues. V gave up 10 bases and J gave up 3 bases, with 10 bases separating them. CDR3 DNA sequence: TGTGCCACCAGCTCGGTCTACGAGCAGTACTTC. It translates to CATSSVYEQYF.